A selection of T cell receptor beta chains follows, all from one sample in a study of shared clonotypes between healthy human individuals. Using immunoSEQ multiplex PCR, the repertoire was profiled, and TCRdb retains in-frame clones only, with some absent. This table holds about 670,000 clones, 72% found once. Input material: memory CD4+ T cells sorted from blood. Receptor source: a woman in her 30s in good health. Each CDR3 is given with its conserved first and last residue. D genes are given only for firm matches. For some rows the clone size is stated as once, few or many, or as a class when expanded; others skip it.

>few|TRBJ1-2|-|TRBV27
CASSLSQLTGLDGYTF
TGTGCCAGCAGTTTATCCCAACTGACAGGTTTAGACGGCTACACCTTC
>-|TRBJ2-1|-|TRBV11-2
CASRDWGRGPYNEQFF
TGTGCCAGCAGGGACTGGGGTAGGGGTCCATACAATGAGCAGTTCTTC
>-|TRBJ1-5|TRBD1|TRBV5-8
CASSSRPRKTGNQPQHF
TGTGCCAGCAGCTCGAGACCACGGAAGACAGGGAACCAGCCCCAGCATTTT
>-|TRBJ2-5|-|TRBV5-4
CASSLDRKETQYF
TGTGCCAGCAGCTTGGACAGAAAGGAGACCCAGTACTTC
>-|TRBJ1-3|-|TRBV18
CASSPPGRNSGNTIYF
TGTGCCAGCTCACCACCGGGACGCAACTCTGGAAACACCATATATTTT
>-|TRBJ1-4|TRBD1|TRBV5-1
CASSAGQGANEKLFF
TGCGCCAGCAGCGCCGGACAGGGGGCTAATGAAAAACTGTTTTTT
>-|TRBJ1-2|-|TRBV6-6
CASSGSYGYTF
TGTGCCAGCAGCGGGTCCTATGGCTACACCTTC
>-|TRBJ2-7|TRBD2|TRBV5-1
CASSSLAGLSYEQYF
TGCGCCAGCAGCTCGTTAGCGGGACTCTCCTACGAGCAGTACTTC
>-|TRBJ2-2|TRBD2|TRBV7-9
CASSLALAGDNTGELFF
TGTGCCAGCAGCTTAGCACTAGCGGGAGATAACACCGGGGAGCTGTTTTTT
>-|TRBJ2-7|-|TRBV5-1
CASSAAGQTRYEQYF
TGCGCCAGCAGCGCAGCGGGACAGACCCGCTACGAGCAGTACTTC
>-|TRBJ2-7|-|TRBV19
CASSKPGREPYEQYF
TGTGCCAGTAGTAAGCCGGGACGGGAACCCTACGAGCAGTACTTC
>-|TRBJ1-1|TRBD1|TRBV5-1
CASSLQGASNTEAFF
TGCGCCAGCAGCTTACAGGGGGCTTCTAACACTGAAGCTTTCTTT
>-|TRBJ2-2|-|TRBV5-6
CASSPPGRINTGELFF
TGTGCCAGCAGCCCTCCGGGGCGGATAAACACCGGGGAGCTGTTTTTT
>-|TRBJ2-3|-|TRBV27
CASSFPGLTQYF
TGTGCCAGCAGTTTTCCAGGGCTTACGCAGTATTTT
>-|TRBJ2-1|TRBD2|TRBV12-5
CASGPGLAGSYNEQFF
TGTGCTAGTGGACCAGGACTAGCGGGCTCCTACAATGAGCAGTTCTTC
>-|TRBJ1-1|TRBD1|TRBV5-1
CASSLDAGGNTEAFF
TGCGCCAGCAGCTTGGATGCAGGGGGGAACACTGAAGCTTTCTTT